Described below is a single T cell receptor (beta chain) sequence and its context. Its target is unknown. These data originate in a study of T cells in localized non-small cell lung cancer. Germline V gene sequence: CDR1 LNHDA, CDR2 SQIVND (reference sequence). The CDR3 consists of 14 residues. Trimming stripped 6 bases from V and 2 bases from J, with 14 bases between. General observations from the study: Adjacent lung tissue had a median approximately 57 of the top 100 clones found in the tumor. Heterogeneity within the tumor remains possible, as just one region underwent sequencing. A higher density of T cells in blood coincided with extended overall survival.

Some clones are missing from TCRdb's copy, which holds only in-frame ones; the method was immunoSEQ multiplex PCR. The table shows more than 5,000 clones, with roughly 89% occurring only once. Material: peripheral blood, obtained before any cancer treatment. V is TRBV19 and J is TRBJ2-7; D not resolved. The clonotype was recovered from a male donor older than 55 with stage I lung adenocarcinoma. The CDR3 nucleotides read TGTGCCAGTAGGCAAAAGGTTACCACCTACGAGCAGTACTTC. It translates to CASRQKVTTYEQYF.